This T cell receptor beta chain emerged from a study of regulatory T cells in long-lasting Graves disease. Regarding the study as a whole: Graves' patients with persistent disease showed TCR diversity lower than patients newly diagnosed.

Note on this clonotype: What it recognizes is unknown. Sequence at one end of the junction differs from germline and may be a read error.

The time point here: persistent/refractory GD, antithyroid drugs over 5 years with positive TRAb. RNA extracted from PBMCs served as the sequencing template. Investigators prepared the TCR beta libraries by applying iRepertoire HTBI primers and Arm-PCR of CDR3 regions. As originally analysed: Identification of gene segments yielded over 60 TRBV and roughly 15 TRBJ across samples. From the multiplex PCR reads, TCRdb called clonotypes with MiXCR, one entry per CDR3 protein. These V and J calls are TCRdb output, not the study's own analysis. The sample holds some 340,000 distinct CDR3 sequences; more than 20% are singletons and the top ten take less than 30%. CDR3 length: 13 amino acids. Germline V CDR1 and CDR2: MDHEN, SYDVKM.

V gene TRBV28 combines with J gene TRBJ2-4; D uncertain. This sample comprised peripheral blood mononuclear cells (PBMCs), obtained when the disease was refractory, from a patient treated with antithyroid drugs. The TCR sequence derives from a woman aged 40 to 50 with Graves disease. The CDR3 loop is CTSSLLPKNIQYF. In DNA, the CDR3 is TGTACCAGCAGTTTGTTGCCCAAAAACATTCAGTACTTC.